Listed below are T cell receptor beta chains from one sample, sequenced in a study of Ad26.COV2.S vaccination and SARS-CoV-2 variants. Clones were read by immunoSEQ multiplex PCR, and TCRdb kept only the in-frame ones, dropping some. The sample comprises about 350,000 clones, about nine tenths of which are singletons, and 6.4% rests with the top ten. The starting material was peripheral blood, obtained in a trial of Ad26.COV2.S vaccine versus placebo. These receptors originate from a person between 18 and 65 years old who received the Ad26.COV2.S COVID-19 vaccine or a placebo. CDR3s leave out the opening cysteine and the closing phenylalanine or tryptophan.

v_call cdr3_aa
TRBV5-1 ASSPGTRITTGELF
TRBV7-2 ASSLIGQGSGNTIY
TRBV5-4 ASSGGEFQREEIDTQY
TRBV11-2 ASSPYPFRTGQKGEGYT
TRBV30 AWCQGRENTEAF
TRBV5-6 ASSLFDRGRNQPQH
TRBV11-3 ASSLGGGISYNEQF
TRBV7-8 ASSLGLGSYEQY
TRBV7-9 ASSLVSGRADTQY
TRBV28 ASRPGDSPMWPQH
TRBV5-4 ASSLQGGNTIY